Reported below is one TCR beta chain. CDR1 and CDR2 from the germline V gene are GTSNPN and SVGIG (reference sequence). V lost 0 bases, J lost 9 bases, and 2 bases stayed unmatched. The CDR3 extends over 13 amino acids. Which cohort a participant joined came from the clinical history participants gave. Cohort 3 recovered donors had two negative PCRs, clearance, or symptom resolution. The data are from a study of blood T cell repertoires in COVID-19. On the study more broadly: PBMCs, B-cell-depleted T cells, or T cells provided the cDNA or gDNA that made up the material.

The repertoire was sequenced with immunoSEQ multiplex PCR; TCRdb's copy has only in-frame clones and lacks some. Here the sample spans a few hundred thousand clones, around 84% being singletons. This rearrangement joins TRBV30 to TRBJ2-1; 10 bases are a match to TRBD2. This TCR was recovered from a woman in her forties who had recovered from COVID-19. Sequencing was carried out using PBMCs or T cells enriched from blood (not recorded which). The CDR3 spells CAWSVTSGTEQFF. CDR3 bases: TGTGCCTGGAGTGTAACTAGCGGGACTGAGCAGTTCTTC.